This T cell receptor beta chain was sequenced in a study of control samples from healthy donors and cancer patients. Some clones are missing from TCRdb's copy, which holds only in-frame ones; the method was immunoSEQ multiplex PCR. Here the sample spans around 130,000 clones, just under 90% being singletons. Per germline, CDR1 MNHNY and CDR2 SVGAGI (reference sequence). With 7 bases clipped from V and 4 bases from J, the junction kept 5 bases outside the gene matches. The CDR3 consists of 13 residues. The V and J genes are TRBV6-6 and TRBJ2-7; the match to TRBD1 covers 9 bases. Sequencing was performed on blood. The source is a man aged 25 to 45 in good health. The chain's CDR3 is CASTPDRGYEQYF. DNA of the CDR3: TGTGCCAGCACCCCGGACAGGGGTTACGAGCAGTACTTC.